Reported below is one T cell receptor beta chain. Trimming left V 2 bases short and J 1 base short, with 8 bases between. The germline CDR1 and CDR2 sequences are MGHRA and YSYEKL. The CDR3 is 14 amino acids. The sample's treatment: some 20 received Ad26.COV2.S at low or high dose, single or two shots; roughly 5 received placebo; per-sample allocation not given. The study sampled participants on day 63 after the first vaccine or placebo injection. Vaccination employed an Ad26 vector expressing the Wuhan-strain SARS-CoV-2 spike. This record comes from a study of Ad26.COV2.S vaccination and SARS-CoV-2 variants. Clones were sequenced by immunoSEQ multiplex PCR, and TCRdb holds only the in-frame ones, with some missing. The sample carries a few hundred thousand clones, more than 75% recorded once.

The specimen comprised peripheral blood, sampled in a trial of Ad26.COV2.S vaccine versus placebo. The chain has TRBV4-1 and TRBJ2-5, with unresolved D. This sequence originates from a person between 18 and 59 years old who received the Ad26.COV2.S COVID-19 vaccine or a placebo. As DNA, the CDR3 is TGCGCCAGCAGCCAAAACGACGGCCAAGAGACCCAGTACTTC. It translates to CASSQNDGQETQYF.